These 26 T cell receptor beta chains originate from one sample sequenced in a study of CD8+ T cells in alopecia areata. Treatment of the sample: oral pan-JAK inhibitor, 5-10 mg twice daily. RNA extraction and reverse transcription yielded cDNA as sequencing template. The table came from immunoSEQ multiplex PCR; TCRdb's copy has only in-frame clones and leaves some out. Of roughly 200,000 clones listed, roughly 50% are singletons. Material: CD8+ T cells sorted from blood, obtained at week 24, from a patient treated with tofacitinib. The receptors derive from a human donor with alopecia areata.

The gene calls are TRBV2 and TRBJ2-7, with D perhaps given as TRBD1 or TRBD2 (5 bases each). The CDR3 is 14 amino acids. Germline assignment: CDR1 SNHLY and CDR2 FYNNEI. V was trimmed by 6 bases and J by 6 bases, leaving 18 bases between them. This chain's CDR3 is CASSPGKYRPEQYF. The CDR3 nucleotides are TGTGCCAGCAGCCCGGGAAAATACAGGCCCGAGCAGTACTTC.

This chain uses TRBV30 with TRBJ2-7; 7 bases are a match to TRBD1. Germline lookup yields CDR1 GTSNPN and CDR2 SVGIG (reference sequence). The V segment lost 3 bases and the J segment 0 bases; nucleotides outside the gene matches: 5. The CDR3 length is 14 residues. CDR3 residues: CAWRTDRSSYEQYF. As DNA, the CDR3 is TGTGCCTGGAGAACGGACAGGAGCTCCTACGAGCAGTACTTC.

The genes are TRBV30 and TRBJ2-7; D gene ambiguous. This CDR3 has 14 amino acids. The V gene lost 3 bases and the J gene lost 3 bases, with 15 bases spanning the gap. CDR1 and CDR2 (germline): GTSNPN, SVGIG (reference sequence). CDR3 sequence (DNA): TGTGCCTGGAGCTTGGGCTACCGATACTACGAGCAGTACTTC. This gives the protein CAWSLGYRYYEQYF.

A note on this clone: This sample also contains other DNA sequences that code for the same CDR3. The chain combines TRBV4-3 with TRBJ1-1; the D gene is possibly TRBD1 (5 bases). Germline V lookup: CDR1 LGHNA, CDR2 YSLEER. V was trimmed by 0 bases and J by 1 base, leaving 9 bases between them. The CDR3 spans 15 residues. The CDR3 reads CASSQDRRGNTEAFF. CDR3 nucleotides: TGCGCCAGCAGCCAAGATCGGAGGGGGAACACTGAAGCTTTCTTT.

The chain uses TRBV29-1 and TRBJ1-2, with D tentatively TRBD1 (5 bases). There are 14 residues in the CDR3. Trimming shortened V by 4 bases and J by 3 bases, and 15 bases separated the two germline ends. Germline values: CDR1 SQVTM, CDR2 ANQGSEA. CDR3 bases: TGCAGCGTTGTTCCCAGGGTAGATGACTATGGCTACACCTTC. Translated, it gives CSVVPRVDDYGYTF.

This clone was counted only a few times. The chain couples TRBV29-1 to TRBJ1-3; D is unresolved. Looked up from germline, CDR1 is SQVTM and CDR2 is ANQGSEA. V shed 3 bases and J shed 7 bases, with 7 bases lying between them. The CDR3 extends over 11 amino acids. CDR3 nucleotide sequence: TGCAGCGTTGAGTCCGGCAACACCATATATTTT. This gives the protein CSVESGNTIYF.

In its sample, this clone was seen a few times. The rearrangement uses TRBV29-1 and TRBJ1-1; no firm D call. The V and J ends lost 6 bases and 3 bases respectively, with 14 bases between them. Germline lookup yields CDR1 SQVTM and CDR2 ANQGSEA. This CDR3 contains 13 residues. The CDR3 DNA reads TGCAGCGTCCCCCGGGCTCGGGACACTGAAGCTTTCTTT. Translation: CSVPRARDTEAFF.

Written as DNA, the CDR3 is TGTGCCAGCAGCCCCGGGACACAGTCAAACTATGGCTACACCTTC. Residues: CASSPGTQSNYGYTF. This sequence joins TRBV7-2 and TRBJ1-2, with D perhaps TRBD1 (6 bases). Per germline, CDR1 SGHTA and CDR2 FQGNSA. CDR3 length equals 15 residues. The V end was cut by 5 bases, the J end by 2 bases, with 15 bases between.

This clone was picked up a small number of times. J is TRBJ1-1 and V is TRBV5-5; D uncertain. CDR3 size: 13 residues. Germline V lookup: CDR1 SGHKS, CDR2 YYEKEE (reference sequence). V was shortened by 0 bases and J by 6 bases, with 9 bases between the two germline ends. For the CDR3, the DNA is TGTGCCAGCAGCTTGGATCGTGGCGCTGAAGCTTTCTTT. Protein: CASSLDRGAEAFF.

The chain joins TRBV11-2 to TRBJ2-3; tentatively, D is TRBD2 (5 bases). Trimming stripped 3 bases from V and 2 bases from J, with 21 bases between. CDR1 and CDR2 from the germline V gene are SGHAT and FQNNGV. This CDR3 is 18 amino acids long. CDR3 nucleotide sequence: TGTGCCAGCAGCTTGGACCCGGCTAGCCCAGGCTACACAGATACGCAGTATTTT. Protein sequence: CASSLDPASPGYTDTQYF.

This rearrangement joins TRBV5-1 to TRBJ2-7, with 9 nucleotides matching TRBD1. Trimming took 6 bases from V and 3 from J; bases not matched to a gene: 4. The CDR3 runs 13 residues. Germline V gives CDR1 SGHRS, CDR2 YFSETQ. Here the CDR3 DNA reads TGCGCCAGCAACCCGGGACAGGGCTACGAGCAGTACTTC. It codes for CASNPGQGYEQYF.

The rearrangement links TRBV9 to TRBJ1-4; tentatively, D is TRBD1 (5 bases). In germline, CDR1 is SGDLS, CDR2 YYNGEE. Trimming removed 3 bases from V and 8 bases from J, with 17 bases in between. The CDR3 sequence is 15 residues long. For the CDR3, the DNA is TGTGCCAGCAGCGAGGTGGGGGACTTTGGCGAAAAACTGTTTTTT. Its protein product is CASSEVGDFGEKLFF.

This rearrangement joins TRBV15 to TRBJ2-7, with 9 bases that match TRBD2. Germline CDR1 is LNHNV and CDR2 is YYDKDF (reference sequence). The CDR3 is made up of 13 amino acids. Germline trimming cut 9 bases from V and 1 base from J; bases unmatched to any gene: 4. The CDR3 DNA reads TGTGCCACTAGCGGGGGCCGATCCTACGAGCAGTACTTC. Encoded protein: CATSGGRSYEQYF.

The V call is TRBV29-1, the J call TRBJ2-1; TRBD1 aligns across 8 bases. The CDR3 is 14 residues long. Germline-derived CDR1 and CDR2 are SQVTM and ANQGSEA. The V and J ends lost 6 bases and 5 bases, in that order; junction bases with no gene match: 9. In nucleotides, the CDR3 is TGCAGCGTGGATGGACAGGGTATCGACAATGAGCAGTTCTTC. Translated, it gives CSVDGQGIDNEQFF.

The chain joins TRBV2 to TRBJ1-4, with 8 bases aligning to TRBD1. Per the germline V gene, CDR1 is SNHLY and CDR2 is FYNNEI. Germline trimming cut 3 bases from V and 5 bases from J; bases unmatched to any gene: 5. This CDR3 contains 15 residues. Here the CDR3 DNA reads TGTGCCAGCAGTGATGGACAGGGAAGAAATGAAAAACTGTTTTTT. It translates to CASSDGQGRNEKLFF.

This clone was seen more than once but under ten times. The gene calls are TRBV19 and TRBJ1-5; D call uncertain. The CDR3 has 13 residues. Trimming stripped 5 bases from V and 3 bases from J, with 8 bases between. Germline V gene lookup returns CDR1 LNHDA and CDR2 SQIVND (reference sequence). For the CDR3, the DNA is TGTGCCAGTAGTTTGGCCCTCAATCAGCCCCAGCATTTT. This sequence encodes CASSLALNQPQHF.

In this sample, this clone turned up a few times. V gene TRBV19 combines with J gene TRBJ1-2, with D possibly being TRBD1 (5 bases). CDR3 length equals 16 residues. The germline V gene has CDR1 LNHDA and CDR2 SQIVND (reference sequence). V lost 5 bases and J lost 4, with 20 bases in between. In DNA, the CDR3 is TGTGCCAGTAGTGAAGGCAGTTTCGGGGCGGCCTATGGCTACACCTTC. Its translation: CASSEGSFGAAYGYTF.

This clone has a handful of counts. This chain joins TRBV9 and TRBJ1-1; 7 bases match TRBD1. Germline V lookup: CDR1 SGDLS, CDR2 YYNGEE. This CDR3 comprises 13 residues. Trimming at V came to 3 bases and at J to 4 bases, leaving 3 bases not matched to a gene. Here the CDR3 reads CASSEGQLTEAFF. DNA of the CDR3: TGTGCCAGCAGCGAGGGACAGCTCACTGAAGCTTTCTTT. Combining the CDR3 with reference TRBV9 and TRBJ1-1 gives the whole variable domain DSGVTQTPKHLITATGQRVTLRCSPRSGDLSVYWYQQSLDQGLQFLIQYYNGEERAKGNILERFSAQQFPDLHSELNLSSLELGDSALYFCASSEGQLTEAFFGQGTRLTVV.

V gene TRBV5-6 combines with J gene TRBJ2-7, with no clear D. V gave up 2 bases and J gave up 3 bases, with 12 bases separating them. The germline gives CDR1 SGHDT, CDR2 YYEEEE. This CDR3 is 14 amino acids long. The DNA for the CDR3 is TGTGCCAGCAGCTTAGGTTCTGGGGACTACGAGCAGTACTTC. Its translation is CASSLGSGDYEQYF.

This clone was detected a few times. This rearrangement joins TRBV27 to TRBJ2-3; no clear D gene. The CDR3 sequence is 15 residues long. CDR1 and CDR2 from the germline V gene are MNHEY and SMNVEV (reference sequence). Trimming took off 3 bases at V and 2 bases at J, with 12 bases between the two ends. The CDR3 DNA follows: TGTGCCAGCAGTTTGAGAGGCCTACTCACAGATACGCAGTATTTT. Translation: CASSLRGLLTDTQYF.

This clone has a handful of counts. The rearrangement uses TRBV11-1 and TRBJ2-3; 14 bases map to TRBD2. Trimming cost V 4 bases and J 3 bases; bases outside gene matches: 3. In germline, CDR1 is SGHAT, CDR2 FQDESV (reference sequence). CDR3 size: 16 residues. The CDR3 region is CASSSWTSGGTDTQYF. For the CDR3, the DNA is TGTGCCAGCAGCTCCTGGACTAGCGGGGGGACAGATACGCAGTATTTT.

The chain has TRBV27 and TRBJ2-1; D not certain. The CDR3 runs to 17 residues. Germline-derived CDR1 and CDR2 are MNHEY and SMNVEV (reference sequence). V was clipped by 5 bases and J by 0 bases, with 17 bases between them. Written as DNA, the CDR3 is TGTGCCAGCAGTGGCGAGCCTAGGGATGCCTCCTACAATGAGCAGTTCTTC. Translating it yields CASSGEPRDASYNEQFF.

The chain combines TRBV13 with TRBJ1-2, with TRBD1 matching 7 bases. Germline lookup yields CDR1 PRHDT and CDR2 FYEKMQ (reference sequence). The CDR3 covers 14 residues. Trimming took 1 base from V and 7 from J; bases not matched to a gene: 6. This CDR3 is CASSLATGSSGYTF. DNA for the CDR3: TGTGCCAGCAGCTTAGCGACAGGGTCGAGTGGCTACACCTTC.

V is TRBV6-5 and J is TRBJ1-2; D ambiguous. Deletions cut 2 bases from V and 8 bases from J, with 15 bases between. The germline CDR1 and CDR2 sequences are MNHEY and SVGAGI. The CDR3 loop spans 14 amino acids. CDR3 region: CASSYVMGSGGYTF. The CDR3 nucleotides read TGTGCCAGCAGTTACGTCATGGGTTCGGGGGGCTACACCTTC.

The gene calls are TRBV5-6 and TRBJ1-1, with unresolved D. Looked up from germline, CDR1 is SGHDT and CDR2 is YYEEEE. This CDR3 spans 13 amino acids. V lost 3 bases to trimming and J lost 5 bases, with 11 bases between them. The CDR3 spells CASSYGGRTEAFF. In nucleotides, the CDR3 is TGTGCCAGCAGCTACGGCGGGAGGACTGAAGCTTTCTTT.

The chain couples TRBV2 to TRBJ1-1; D might be TRBD1 (5 bases). The germline gives CDR1 SNHLY, CDR2 FYNNEI. The V gene lost 5 bases and the J gene lost 4 bases, with 11 bases spanning the gap. This CDR3 spans 13 amino acids. CDR3 sequence reads: CASSLTAITEAFF. CDR3 nucleotides: TGTGCCAGCAGTCTGACAGCAATCACTGAAGCTTTCTTT.